This T cell receptor (beta chain) was captured by sequencing in a study of control samples from healthy donors and cancer patients. Trimming cost V 1 base and J 3 bases, with 9 bases left between them. This CDR3 spans 13 amino acids. CDR1 GTSNPN and CDR2 SVGIG come from the germline V gene (reference sequence). The protocol was immunoSEQ multiplex PCR, while the TCRdb copy is restricted to in-frame clones and leaves out a portion. The sample shows tens of thousands of clones, 88% of them seen only once. The sequence was collected from a woman aged 70-85 years in good health. The sequencing sample was made of blood. The chain recombines TRBV30 with TRBJ1-1; unclear D gene. The CDR3 nucleotides are TGTGCCTGGAGTGGCTGGGCGGACACTGAAGCTTTCTTT. Protein sequence: CAWSGWADTEAFF.